A single sample gave rise to the 4 T cell receptor beta chains below, sequenced in a study of radiation and T cells in renal cell carcinoma. TCRdb's table, derived via immunoSEQ multiplex PCR, lists solely in-frame clones and lacks some. The data hold over 120,000 clones, with around nine tenths observed a single time. Stated time point: baseline pretreatment blood. The treatment: 15 Gy SBRT to primary tumor, nephrectomy 4 weeks later. This specimen consisted of blood, obtained from a patient whose treatment included radiotherapy and nephrectomy. These TCRs come from a woman in her forties or fifties with renal cell carcinoma.

The chain combines TRBV19 with TRBJ2-5; 8 bases are shared with TRBD2. J lost 5 bases, V lost 5 bases, and 16 bases had no gene match. Germline V gene sequence: CDR1 LNHDA, CDR2 SQIVND (reference sequence). The CDR3 has 17 amino acids. The CDR3 reads CASSSVGAGGARETQYF. The CDR3 DNA follows: TGTGCCAGTAGTTCCGTGGGAGCCGGGGGGGCAAGGGAGACCCAGTACTTC.

The chain recombines TRBV12-5 with TRBJ1-1; 7 bases are shared with TRBD1. Looked up from germline, CDR1 is LGHNT and CDR2 is FRNRAP. This CDR3 is 13 amino acids long. The J segment lost 11 bases and the V segment lost 4 bases, leaving 10 bases of the junction unmatched. The CDR3 nucleotides are TGTGCTAGTGGTTCCTCTGACAGGGACATGGCTTTCTTT. It encodes CASGSSDRDMAFF.

In its sample, this clone was seen a few times. Other DNA sequences from this sample encode an identical CDR3 as well. The chain uses TRBV9 and TRBJ1-3, with 10 positions matching TRBD1. Germline V gives CDR1 SGDLS, CDR2 YYNGEE. There are 16 residues in the CDR3. The V and J ends lost 0 bases and 4 bases, in that order; junction bases with no gene match: 4. The CDR3 nucleotides are TGTGCCAGCAGCGTAGAAGCGGGACAGGGGGGAAACACCATATATTTT. Translating gives CASSVEAGQGGNTIYF.

This rearrangement joins TRBV9 to TRBJ2-5, with TRBD2 identical over 8 bases. CDR1 is SGDLS and CDR2 is YYNGEE in the germline V gene. The CDR3 is made up of 15 amino acids. V lost 3 bases and J lost 2; bases outside the gene matches: 6. For the CDR3, the DNA is TGTGCCAGCAGCGGGGGACTAGGATATCAAGAGACCCAGTACTTC. It translates to CASSGGLGYQETQYF.